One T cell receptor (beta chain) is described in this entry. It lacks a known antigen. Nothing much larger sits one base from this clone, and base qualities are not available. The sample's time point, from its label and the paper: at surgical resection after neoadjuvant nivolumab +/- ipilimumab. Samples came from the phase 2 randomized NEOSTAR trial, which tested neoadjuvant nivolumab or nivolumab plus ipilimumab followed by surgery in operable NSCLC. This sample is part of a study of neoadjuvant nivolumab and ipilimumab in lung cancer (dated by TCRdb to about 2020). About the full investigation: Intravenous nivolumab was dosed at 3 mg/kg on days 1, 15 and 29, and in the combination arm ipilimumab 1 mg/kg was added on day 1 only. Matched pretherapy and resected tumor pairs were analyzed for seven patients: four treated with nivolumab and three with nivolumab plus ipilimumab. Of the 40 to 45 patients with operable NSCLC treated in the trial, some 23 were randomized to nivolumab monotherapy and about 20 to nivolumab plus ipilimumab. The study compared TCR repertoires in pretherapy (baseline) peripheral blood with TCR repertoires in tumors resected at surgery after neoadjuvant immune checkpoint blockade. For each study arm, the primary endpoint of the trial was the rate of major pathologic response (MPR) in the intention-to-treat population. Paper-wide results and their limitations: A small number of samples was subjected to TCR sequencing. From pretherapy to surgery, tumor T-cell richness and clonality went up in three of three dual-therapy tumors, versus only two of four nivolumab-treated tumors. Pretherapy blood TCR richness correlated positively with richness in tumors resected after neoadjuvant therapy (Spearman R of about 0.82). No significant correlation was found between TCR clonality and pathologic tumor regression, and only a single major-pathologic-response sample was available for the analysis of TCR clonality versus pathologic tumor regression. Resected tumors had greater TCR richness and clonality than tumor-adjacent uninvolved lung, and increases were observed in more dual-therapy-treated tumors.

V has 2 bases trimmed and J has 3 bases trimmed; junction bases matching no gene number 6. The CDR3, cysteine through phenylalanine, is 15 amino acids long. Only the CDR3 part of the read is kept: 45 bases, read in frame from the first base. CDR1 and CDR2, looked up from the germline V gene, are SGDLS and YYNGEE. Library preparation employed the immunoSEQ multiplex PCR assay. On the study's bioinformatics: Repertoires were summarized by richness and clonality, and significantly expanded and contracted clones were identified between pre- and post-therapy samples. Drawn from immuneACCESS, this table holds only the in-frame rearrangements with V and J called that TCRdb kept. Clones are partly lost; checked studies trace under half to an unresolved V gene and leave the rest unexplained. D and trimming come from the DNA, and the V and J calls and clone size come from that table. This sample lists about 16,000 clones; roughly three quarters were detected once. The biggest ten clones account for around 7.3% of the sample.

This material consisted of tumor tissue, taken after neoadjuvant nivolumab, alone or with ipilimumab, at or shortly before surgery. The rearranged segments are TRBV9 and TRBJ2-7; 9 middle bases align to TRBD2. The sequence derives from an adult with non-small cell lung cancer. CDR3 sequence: CASSVLPSGDYEQYF. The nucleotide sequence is TGTGCCAGCAGCGTTCTGCCTAGCGGGGACTACGAGCAGTACTTC.